These T cell receptor beta chains were read from a single sample in a study of CD8 T cells in Susac syndrome. Using its own MiXCR run on the immunoSEQ multiplex PCR reads, TCRdb lists one record per CDR3 protein. The sample shows about 210,000 distinct CDR3 sequences, 95% of them seen only once. Specimen: CD4+ T cells from PBMCs. These receptors were taken from a human donor with multiple sclerosis. CDR3s include the opening cysteine and the closing phenylalanine or tryptophan. D genes are given only for firm matches. Size tells how often a clone was seen (once, few, many) or the class of an expanded clone, and some rows leave it out.

cdr3_length	v_call	d_call	j_call	clone_size	cdr3_nt	cdr3_aa
15	TRBV4-2	.	TRBJ2-1	.	TGTGCCAGCAGCCAAGAACAAGGCACGTACAATGAGCAGTTCTTC	CASSQEQGTYNEQFF
13	TRBV11-3	TRBD1	TRBJ1-1	.	TGTGCCAGCAGCTTAGGCCAGGGGGCCGAAGCTTTCTTT	CASSLGQGAEAFF
15	TRBV5-1	.	TRBJ2-2	.	TGCGCCAGCAGCTTGTCACAAACGAACACCGGGGAGCTGTTTTTT	CASSLSQTNTGELFF
19	TRBV29-1	.	TRBJ2-6	.	TGCAGCGTGGAGAACCGGACAGAGAATTTCCCCCCTGGGGCCAACGTCCTGACTTTC	CSVENRTENFPPGANVLTF
14	TRBV12-3/TRBV12-4	.	TRBJ1-2	.	TGTGCCAGCAGGGCACAGGGTCTCGACTATGGCTACACCTTC	CASRAQGLDYGYTF
13	TRBV3-1	.	TRBJ1-1	.	TGTGCCAGCAGTAGACGGTCGAACACTGAAGCTTTCTTT	CASSRRSNTEAFF
13	TRBV5-1	.	TRBJ2-7	.	TGCGCCAGCGGTCGGGACGGAGCCTACGAGCAGTACTTC	CASGRDGAYEQYF
14	TRBV20-1	TRBD2	TRBJ2-5	.	TGCAGTGCTAGTTTGCTAGCGGGAGCAGAGACCCAGTACTTC	CSASLLAGAETQYF
13	TRBV20-1	TRBD1	TRBJ2-5	once	TGCAGCAGAAAACAGGGGGTACAAGAGACCCAGTACTTC	CSRKQGVQETQYF
14	TRBV4-1	.	TRBJ2-3	.	TGCGCCAGCAGCCAAGTTACGGACACAGATACGCAGTATTTT	CASSQVTDTDTQYF
13	TRBV29-1	TRBD2	TRBJ2-7	.	TGCAGCGTAAAGACTAGCGTCTCCTACGAGCAGTACTTC	CSVKTSVSYEQYF
15	TRBV9	.	TRBJ2-3	.	TGTGCCAGCAGCGGACCGACAGAGAGCACAGATACGCAGTATTTT	CASSGPTESTDTQYF
13	TRBV29-1	.	TRBJ2-4	.	TGCAGCGTGGCCGTATTAGCCAAAAACATTCAGTACTTC	CSVAVLAKNIQYF
14	TRBV20-1	.	TRBJ2-7	.	TGCAGTGCTAGAGTTCCGACAGGGAGGCACGAGCAGTACTTC	CSARVPTGRHEQYF
13	TRBV27	.	TRBJ1-2	.	TGTGCCAGCAGTTTAGCAGGGATTGGCGGCTACACCTTC	CASSLAGIGGYTF
17	TRBV19	TRBD1	TRBJ1-2	once	TGTGCCAGTAGTTCCCCCTTTTCGGGACAGGGGGAGGATGGCTACACCTTC	CASSSPFSGQGEDGYTF
14	TRBV30	.	TRBJ1-1	.	TGTGCCTGGAGGTCGCCGGGACAGAACACTGAAGCTTTCTTT	CAWRSPGQNTEAFF
12	TRBV24-1	.	TRBJ2-7	.	TGTGCCACCAGTGATAAGGGATACGAGCAGTACTTC	CATSDKGYEQYF
16	TRBV13	TRBD2	TRBJ2-1	.	TGTGCCAGCAGGAATACCGGGACTAGCCTAACCAATGAGCAGTTCTTC	CASRNTGTSLTNEQFF
13	TRBV5-1	.	TRBJ1-5	few	TGTGCCAGCAGTTTGGACAGAAATCAGCCCCAGCATTTT	CASSLDRNQPQHF
14	TRBV29-1	.	TRBJ2-5	.	TGCAGCGTTGTGGGGGGGCCCTTCCAAGAGACCCAGTACTTC	CSVVGGPFQETQYF
14	TRBV29-1	TRBD1	TRBJ1-4	.	TGCAGCGTGGACCCCGGGACAGGGGGTGAAAAACTGTTTTTT	CSVDPGTGGEKLFF
14	TRBV20-1	TRBD2	TRBJ2-3	.	TGCAGTGCTAGACGCGCGGCTAGCGGGGCCAGGGAGTATTTT	CSARRAASGAREYF
13	TRBV3-1	TRBD1	TRBJ2-7	.	TGTGCCAGCAGGAAAACAGGGGTCTGGGAGCAGTACTTC	CASRKTGVWEQYF
16	TRBV20-1	.	TRBJ1-5	.	TGCAGTGCTAGAGATCGGTTGCTGGGTAGCAATCAGCCCCAGCATTTT	CSARDRLLGSNQPQHF
15	TRBV20-1	.	TRBJ1-5	.	TGCAGTGCTAGAGATGCCGGCCGGAGCAATCAGCCCCAGCATTTT	CSARDAGRSNQPQHF
13	TRBV7-3	.	TRBJ2-5	.	TGTGCCAGCAGCGATACCGGTCAAGAGACCCAGTACTTC	CASSDTGQETQYF
11	TRBV5-4	.	TRBJ1-1	.	TGTTTCTCGAGATCGAACACTGAAGCTTTCTTT	CFSRSNTEAFF
11	TRBV3-1	.	TRBJ2-7	.	TGTGCCAGCAGCCTCCAAGGGGAGCAGTACTTC	CASSLQGEQYF
12	TRBV25-1	.	TRBJ2-7	.	TGTGCCAGCAGTGGACCGGCCTACGAGCAGTACTTC	CASSGPAYEQYF
15	TRBV18	TRBD1	TRBJ2-7	.	TGTGCCAGCTCGGGTTTAGGGACAGGGGACTCCGAGCAGTACTTC	CASSGLGTGDSEQYF
16	TRBV11-2	.	TRBJ2-7	.	TGTGCCAGCAGCTTAGAGAGGGGGGCGCTCGCCTACGAGCAGTACTTC	CASSLERGALAYEQYF
11	TRBV28	.	TRBJ1-2	.	TGTGCTTGTCAGGAGAACTATGGCTACACCTTC	CACQENYGYTF
14	TRBV7-3	TRBD1	TRBJ2-1	.	TGTGCCAGCAGACCAGGGACAGGGGGCAATGAGCAGTTCTTC	CASRPGTGGNEQFF
16	TRBV15	TRBD1	TRBJ1-2	.	TGTGCCACCAGCAGAGCAGGGGGCGGAGGAGACTATGGCTACACCTTC	CATSRAGGGGDYGYTF
15	TRBV25-1	TRBD2	TRBJ2-1	.	TGTGCCAGCAGTTCTGCTAGCGGATACATCAATGAGCAGTTCTTC	CASSSASGYINEQFF
16	TRBV4-1	TRBD2	TRBJ2-7	.	TGCGCCAGCAGCCCTATCCCTACTAGCGGGAGAGGCGAGCAGTACTTC	CASSPIPTSGRGEQYF
13	TRBV12-3/TRBV12-4	.	TRBJ1-2	.	TGTGCCAGCAAAGGGGTTAATTACTATGGCTACACCTTC	CASKGVNYYGYTF
15	TRBV4-2	.	TRBJ2-2	.	TGTGCCAGCAGCCAAGACCCTAGACACACCGGGGAGCTGTTTTTT	CASSQDPRHTGELFF
17	TRBV4-1	TRBD2	TRBJ2-3	.	TGCGCCAGCAGCCTGATACCTAGCGGGGGAGCACAAGATACGCAGTATTTT	CASSLIPSGGAQDTQYF
16	TRBV5-4	.	TRBJ2-7	.	TGTGCCAGCAGCTTGATTGCGTCTCCCGGGCACTACGAGCAGTACTTC	CASSLIASPGHYEQYF
14	TRBV20-1	TRBD1	TRBJ2-7	few	TGCAGTGCTAGACCGGGACAGGGGTCCTACGAGCAGTACTTC	CSARPGQGSYEQYF
16	TRBV20-1	TRBD2	TRBJ2-7	.	TGCAGTGCTGCCCTCCTAGCGGGAGGCACTCCCTACGAGCAGTACTTC	CSAALLAGGTPYEQYF
14	TRBV7-8	.	TRBJ1-2	.	TGTGCCAGCAGCTTAGCGATTTTTGGATATGGCTACACCTTC	CASSLAIFGYGYTF
15	TRBV28	.	TRBJ1-5	.	TGTGCCAGCAGTTCGACGGATTATAGCAATCAGCCCCAGCATTTT	CASSSTDYSNQPQHF
14	TRBV11-2	TRBD1	TRBJ2-7	.	TGTGCCAGCAGGGGACAGGGGGCCTTTTACGAGCAGTACTTC	CASRGQGAFYEQYF
16	TRBV4-1	.	TRBJ2-1	once	TGCGCCAGCAGCCAAGAGGCCGGGAGACTCTACAATGAGCAGTTCTTC	CASSQEAGRLYNEQFF